This T cell receptor beta chain was recorded in a study of identical twins. Healthy Caucasians alone served as donors. The table lists this clonotype with a few counts. Its target is unknown. CDR3 size: 19 residues. The junction had 13 bases not matched to a gene; V was cut back by 2 bases and J by 5 bases. Germline CDR1 is DFQATT and CDR2 is SNEGSKA (reference sequence). Whole-study results and caveats: Twins' surplus sharing was weaker for beta out-of-frame sequences. Twin-shared out-of-frame alpha sequences were enriched for low generation probability. Cord blood beta clonotypes present at high abundance carried fewer insertions; no such pattern appeared in memory repertoires.

TCRdb ran MiXCR on the 5' RACE reads and lists one entry per CDR3 protein. The sample has roughly 350,000 distinct CDR3 sequences, about 12% seen once. These data were also filed under a second study, of yellow fever vaccine responses in identical twins.

The chain couples TRBV20-1 to TRBJ2-2; 14 nucleotides agree with TRBD2. Sequencing was carried out using CD8+ T cells sorted from blood. This clonotype was sampled from a woman under 30 in good health. CDR3 sequence: CSARPAGLAGEVSTGELFF. The CDR3 DNA is TGCAGTGCTAGACCTGCGGGACTAGCGGGAGAAGTGTCTACCGGGGAGCTGTTTTTT.